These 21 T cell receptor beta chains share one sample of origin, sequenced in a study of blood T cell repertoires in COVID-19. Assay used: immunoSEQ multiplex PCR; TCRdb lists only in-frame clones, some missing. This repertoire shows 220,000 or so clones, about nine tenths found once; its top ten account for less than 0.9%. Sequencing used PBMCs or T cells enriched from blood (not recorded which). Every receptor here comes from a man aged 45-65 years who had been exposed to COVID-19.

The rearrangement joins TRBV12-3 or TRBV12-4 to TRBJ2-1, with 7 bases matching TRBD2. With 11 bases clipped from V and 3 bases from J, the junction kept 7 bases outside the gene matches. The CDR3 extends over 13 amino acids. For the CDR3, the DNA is TGTGCCTCGGGGGGAACCAACTACAATGAGCAGTTCTTC. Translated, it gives CASGGTNYNEQFF.

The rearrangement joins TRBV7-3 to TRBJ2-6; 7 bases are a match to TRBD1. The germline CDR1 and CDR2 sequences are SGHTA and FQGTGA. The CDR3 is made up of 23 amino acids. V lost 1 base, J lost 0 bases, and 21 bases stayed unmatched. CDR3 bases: TGTGCCAGCAGCTTAAACGCGATAAACCCTGGGGGCAGGGGGTCCTCTGGGGCCAACGTCCTGACTTTC. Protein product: CASSLNAINPGGRGSSGANVLTF.

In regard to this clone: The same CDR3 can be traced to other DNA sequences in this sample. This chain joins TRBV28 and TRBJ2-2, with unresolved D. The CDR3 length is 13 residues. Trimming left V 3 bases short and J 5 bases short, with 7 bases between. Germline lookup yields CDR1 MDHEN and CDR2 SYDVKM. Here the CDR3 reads CASSFLTTGELFF. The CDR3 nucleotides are TGTGCCAGCAGTTTCTTGACAACCGGGGAGCTGTTTTTT.

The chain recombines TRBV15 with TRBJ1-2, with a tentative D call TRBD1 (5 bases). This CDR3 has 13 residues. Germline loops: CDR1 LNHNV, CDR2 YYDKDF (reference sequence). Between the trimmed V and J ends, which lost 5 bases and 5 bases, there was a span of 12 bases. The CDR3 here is CATSERQRYGYTF. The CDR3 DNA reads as TGTGCCACCAGCGAACGACAGAGGTATGGCTACACCTTC.

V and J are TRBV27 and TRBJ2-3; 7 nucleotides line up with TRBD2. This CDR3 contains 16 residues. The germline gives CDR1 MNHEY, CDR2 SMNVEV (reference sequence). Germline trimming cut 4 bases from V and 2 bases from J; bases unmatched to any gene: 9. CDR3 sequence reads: CASSSDRLAFTDTQYF. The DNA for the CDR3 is TGTGCCAGCAGTTCGGACCGACTAGCTTTCACAGATACGCAGTATTTT.

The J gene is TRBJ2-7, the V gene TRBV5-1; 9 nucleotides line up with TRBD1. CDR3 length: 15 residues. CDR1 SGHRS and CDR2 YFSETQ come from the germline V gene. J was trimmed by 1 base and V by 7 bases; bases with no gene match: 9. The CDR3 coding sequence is TGCGCCAGCGGAACCGGGACAGGGATTTCCTACGAGCAGTACTTC. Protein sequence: CASGTGTGISYEQYF.

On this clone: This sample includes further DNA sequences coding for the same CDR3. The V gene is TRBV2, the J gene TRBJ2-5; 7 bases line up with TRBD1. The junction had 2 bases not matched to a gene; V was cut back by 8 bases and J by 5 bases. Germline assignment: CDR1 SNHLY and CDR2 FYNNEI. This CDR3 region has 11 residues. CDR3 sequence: CASGRGETQYF. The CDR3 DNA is TGTGCCAGCGGCAGGGGGGAGACCCAGTACTTC.

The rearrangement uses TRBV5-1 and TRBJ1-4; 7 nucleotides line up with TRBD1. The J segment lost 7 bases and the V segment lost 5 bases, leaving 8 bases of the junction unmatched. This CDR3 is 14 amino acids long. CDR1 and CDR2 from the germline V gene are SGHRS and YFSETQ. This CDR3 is CASRPDRAVEKLFF. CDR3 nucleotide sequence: TGCGCCAGCAGACCCGACAGGGCGGTTGAAAAACTGTTTTTT.

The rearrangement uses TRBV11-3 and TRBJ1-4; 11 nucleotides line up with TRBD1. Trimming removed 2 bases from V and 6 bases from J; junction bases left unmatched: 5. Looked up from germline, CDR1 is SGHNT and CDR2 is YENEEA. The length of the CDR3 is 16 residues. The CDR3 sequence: CASSLSSGQGDEKLFF. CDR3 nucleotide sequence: TGTGCCAGCAGCTTATCGTCGGGACAGGGGGATGAAAAACTGTTTTTT.

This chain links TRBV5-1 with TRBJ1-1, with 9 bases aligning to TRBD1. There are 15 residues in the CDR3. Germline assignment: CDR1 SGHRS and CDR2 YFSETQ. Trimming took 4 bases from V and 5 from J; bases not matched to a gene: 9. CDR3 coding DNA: TGCGCCAGCAGCCCTCTACAGACAGGGGGAACTGAAGCTTTCTTT. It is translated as CASSPLQTGGTEAFF.

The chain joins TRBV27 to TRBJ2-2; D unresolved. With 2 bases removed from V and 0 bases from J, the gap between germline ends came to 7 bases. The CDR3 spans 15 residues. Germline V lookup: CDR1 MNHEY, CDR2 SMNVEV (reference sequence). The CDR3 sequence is CASSLIVANTGELFF. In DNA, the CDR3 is TGTGCCAGCAGTTTAATCGTCGCGAACACCGGGGAGCTGTTTTTT.

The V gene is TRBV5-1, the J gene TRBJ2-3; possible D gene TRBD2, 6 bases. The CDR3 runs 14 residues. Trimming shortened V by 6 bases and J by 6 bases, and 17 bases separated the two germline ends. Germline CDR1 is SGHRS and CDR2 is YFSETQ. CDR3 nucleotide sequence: TGCGCCAGCACGCGGGACGGGACCTTGGATACGCAGTATTTT. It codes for CASTRDGTLDTQYF.

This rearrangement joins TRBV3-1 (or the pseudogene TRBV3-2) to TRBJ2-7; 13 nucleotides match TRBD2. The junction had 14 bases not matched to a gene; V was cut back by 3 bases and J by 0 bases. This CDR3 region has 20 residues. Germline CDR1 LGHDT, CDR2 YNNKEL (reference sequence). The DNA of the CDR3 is TGTGCCAGCAGCCACCCGTCACTAGCGGGAGGGCCCTCGGCCTCCTACGAGCAGTACGTC. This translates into CASSHPSLAGGPSASYEQYV.

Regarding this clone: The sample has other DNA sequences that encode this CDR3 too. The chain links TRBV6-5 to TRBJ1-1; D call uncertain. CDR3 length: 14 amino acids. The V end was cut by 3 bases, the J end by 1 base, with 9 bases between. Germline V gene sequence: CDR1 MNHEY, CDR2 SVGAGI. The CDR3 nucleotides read TGTGCCAGCAGTTATGCAGGAGGGAACACTGAAGCTTTCTTT. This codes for CASSYAGGNTEAFF.

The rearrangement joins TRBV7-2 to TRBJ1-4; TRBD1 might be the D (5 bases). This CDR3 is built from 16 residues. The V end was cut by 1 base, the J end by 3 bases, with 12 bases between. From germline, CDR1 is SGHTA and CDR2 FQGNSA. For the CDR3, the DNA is TGTGCCAGCAGCTTAGTGTCGGGGGTGTCTAATGAAAAACTGTTTTTT. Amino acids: CASSLVSGVSNEKLFF.

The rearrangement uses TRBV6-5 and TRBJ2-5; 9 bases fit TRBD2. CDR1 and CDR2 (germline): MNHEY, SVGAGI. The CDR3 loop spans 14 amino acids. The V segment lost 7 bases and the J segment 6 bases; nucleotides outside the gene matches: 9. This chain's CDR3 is CASKLAGVRKTQYF. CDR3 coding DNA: TGTGCCAGCAAGTTAGCGGGAGTCCGGAAGACCCAGTACTTC.

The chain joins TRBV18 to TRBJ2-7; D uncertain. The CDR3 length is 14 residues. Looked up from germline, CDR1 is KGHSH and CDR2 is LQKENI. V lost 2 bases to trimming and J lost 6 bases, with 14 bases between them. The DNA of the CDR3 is TGTGCCAGCTCACCAAGAGATCCCCCCCGCGAGCAGTACGTC. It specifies CASSPRDPPREQYV.

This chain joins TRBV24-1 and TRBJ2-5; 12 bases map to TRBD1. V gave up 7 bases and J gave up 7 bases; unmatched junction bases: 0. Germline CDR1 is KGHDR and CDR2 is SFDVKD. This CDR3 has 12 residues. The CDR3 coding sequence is TGTGCCACCAGGGGACAGGGGGCGACCCAGTACTTC. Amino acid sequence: CATRGQGATQYF.

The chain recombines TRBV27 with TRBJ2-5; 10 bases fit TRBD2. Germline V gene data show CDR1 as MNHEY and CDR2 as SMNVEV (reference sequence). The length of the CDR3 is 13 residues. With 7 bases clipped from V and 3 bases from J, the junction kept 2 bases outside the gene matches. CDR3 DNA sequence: TGTGCCAGCAAGCTAGCGGGAGAAGAGACCCAGTACTTC. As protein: CASKLAGEETQYF.

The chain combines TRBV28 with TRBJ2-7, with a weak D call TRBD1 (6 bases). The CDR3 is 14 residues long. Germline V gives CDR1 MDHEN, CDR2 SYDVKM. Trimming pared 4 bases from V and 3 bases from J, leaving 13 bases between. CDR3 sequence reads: CASSSGQILYEQYV. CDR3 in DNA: TGTGCCAGCAGTTCCGGACAGATCCTCTACGAGCAGTACGTC.

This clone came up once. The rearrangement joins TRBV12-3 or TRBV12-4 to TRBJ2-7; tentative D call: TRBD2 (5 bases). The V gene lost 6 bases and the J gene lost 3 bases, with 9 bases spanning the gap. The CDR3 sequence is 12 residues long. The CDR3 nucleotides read TGTGCCAGCAGCCGGACTCACTACGAGCAGTACGTC. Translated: CASSRTHYEQYV.